The 20 T cell receptor beta chains given below trace back to one sample, sequenced in a study of blood T cell repertoires in COVID-19. Some clones are missing from TCRdb's copy, which holds only in-frame ones; the method was immunoSEQ multiplex PCR. This sample carries about 320,000 clones, about 82% of them seen once, and the ten largest clones take approximately 7.6%. Sequenced input: peripheral blood. The receptors were sampled from a human donor in a cohort sampled during active COVID-19.

This clone showed up just once. This rearrangement joins TRBV6-5 to TRBJ1-1, with a possible D match to TRBD1 (6 bases). This CDR3 has 14 residues. Germline assignment: CDR1 MNHEY and CDR2 SVGAGI. The V and J ends lost 7 bases and 4 bases respectively, with 16 bases between them. CDR3 bases: TGTGCCAGCACCTCGGACAGCTCCACCACTGAAGCTTTCTTT. This codes for CASTSDSSTTEAFF.

The chain carries TRBV30 and TRBJ1-1, with 7 bases aligning to TRBD1. This CDR3 region has 13 residues. Germline CDR1 reads GTSNPN; CDR2 reads SVGIG (reference sequence). The junction had 3 bases not matched to a gene; V was cut back by 1 base and J by 4 bases. CDR3 loop: CAWSEQGGTEAFF. The CDR3 DNA reads as TGTGCCTGGAGTGAGCAGGGGGGCACTGAAGCTTTCTTT. The complete variable domain, with remaining parts taken from reference TRBV30 and TRBJ1-1, reads SQTIHQWPATLVQPVGSPLSLECTVEGTSNPNLYWYRQAAGRGLQLLFYSVGIGQISSEVPQNLSASRPQDRQFILSSKKLLLSDSGFYLCAWSEQGGTEAFFGQGTRLTVV.

The sample holds a few counts of this clone. The CDR3 nucleotides are TGTGCCAGCAGCCCAGGACAGCCCCAAAATCAGCCCCAGCATTTT. Translation: CASSPGQPQNQPQHF. The V gene is TRBV6-5, the J gene TRBJ1-5; TRBD1 is a possible D gene (6 bases). The germline V gene has CDR1 MNHEY and CDR2 SVGAGI. V lost 6 bases, J lost 4 bases, and 16 bases lay in between. This CDR3 contains 15 residues.

V gene TRBV5-1 combines with J gene TRBJ1-4; a weak D match, TRBD1 (6 bases). V was shortened by 4 bases and J by 8 bases, with 15 bases between the two germline ends. The CDR3 totals 14 residues. Germline-derived CDR1 and CDR2 are SGHRS and YFSETQ. For the CDR3, the DNA is TGCGCCAGCAGCCAGCGACAGGCTTCCGAAAAACTGTTTTTT. Amino acids: CASSQRQASEKLFF.

This chain uses TRBV5-1 with TRBJ2-7; TRBD1 matches at 7 bases. V was pared by 3 bases and J by 4 bases, with 4 bases of the junction left unmatched. Germline CDR1 SGHRS, CDR2 YFSETQ. The CDR3 spans 13 residues. In DNA form, the CDR3 reads TGCGCCAGCAGCTACGGGACAGTATACGAGCAGTACTTC. Residues: CASSYGTVYEQYF.

The chain has TRBV6-5 and TRBJ2-5; D is unclear. CDR1 and CDR2 (germline): MNHEY, SVGAGI. The CDR3 sequence is 13 residues long. Trimming left V 6 bases short and J 4 bases short, with 12 bases between. CDR3 bases: TGTGCCAGCAGCTCCACTTCGTCAGAGACCCAGTACTTC. Amino acids: CASSSTSSETQYF.

The rearrangement links TRBV11-3 to TRBJ2-5; 11 bases map to TRBD1. Germline V gives CDR1 SGHNT, CDR2 YENEEA. Germline trimming cut 1 base from V and 2 bases from J; bases unmatched to any gene: 3. The CDR3 contains 16 residues. For the CDR3, the DNA is TGTGCCAGCAGCTTAGGGGGGACAGGGGGACAAGAGACCCAGTACTTC. Protein product: CASSLGGTGGQETQYF.

A single count supports this clone. The chain uses TRBV24-1 and TRBJ2-1, with 9 bases lining up with TRBD2. Per the germline V gene, CDR1 is KGHDR and CDR2 is SFDVKD. With 1 base clipped from V and 1 base from J, the junction kept 13 bases outside the gene matches. The CDR3 is 20 amino acids. CDR3: CATSDFRTSAEQPSYNEQFF. CDR3 DNA sequence: TGTGCCACCAGTGATTTTAGGACTAGCGCCGAACAGCCATCCTACAATGAGCAGTTCTTC.

The chain uses TRBV30 and TRBJ1-2; TRBD1 is a possible D gene (6 bases). Germline V CDR1 and CDR2: GTSNPN, SVGIG (reference sequence). The V and J ends lost 4 bases and 7 bases respectively, with 16 bases between them. This CDR3 comprises 13 residues. The CDR3 sequence is CAWTNRAGGGYTF. Here the CDR3 DNA reads TGTGCCTGGACGAACAGGGCGGGAGGTGGCTACACCTTC.

The chain uses TRBV7-9 and TRBJ1-1, with TRBD1 matching over 9 bases. The CDR3 is 17 amino acids. Germline V lookup: CDR1 SEHNR, CDR2 FQNEAQ (reference sequence). The trim removed 6 bases at V and 6 bases at J, leaving 17 bases unmatched. The CDR3 sequence: CASSVMGGQGRTAEAFF. The CDR3 coding sequence is TGTGCCAGCAGTGTTATGGGGGGACAGGGCCGCACGGCTGAAGCTTTCTTT.

The V and J genes are TRBV6-2 or TRBV6-3 and TRBJ2-7; 10 nucleotides line up with TRBD1. Per germline, CDR1 MNHEY and CDR2 SVGEGT. J was trimmed by 3 bases and V by 5 bases; bases with no gene match: 7. This CDR3 spans 15 amino acids. Written as DNA, the CDR3 is TGTGCCAGCAGTACGACGGGACAGGGGCTCTACGAGCAGTACTTC. Protein: CASSTTGQGLYEQYF.

The rearrangement joins TRBV28 to TRBJ2-7; TRBD1 is a possible D gene (6 bases). Germline V lookup: CDR1 MDHEN, CDR2 SYDVKM. Trimming stripped 4 bases from V and 4 bases from J, with 17 bases between. The CDR3 totals 15 residues. CDR3 coding DNA: TGTGCCAGCAGTTCGCAGGGGAAGAATTTTTACGAGCAGTACTTC. Its translation is CASSSQGKNFYEQYF.

The V call is TRBV2, the J call TRBJ2-1; D is ambiguous. The germline V and J ends were trimmed by 2 bases and 4 bases, with 6 bases remaining between them. Germline assignment: CDR1 SNHLY and CDR2 FYNNEI. The CDR3 runs to 13 residues. The CDR3 coding sequence is TGTGCCAGCAGTGAACAGAGGTACAATGAGCAGTTCTTC. The encoded protein is CASSEQRYNEQFF.

This sequence joins TRBV7-9 and TRBJ1-1; 9 nucleotides align to TRBD1. V was clipped by 5 bases and J by 6 bases; unmatched bases: 10. The CDR3 loop spans 15 amino acids. Germline lookup yields CDR1 SEHNR and CDR2 FQNEAQ (reference sequence). CDR3 nucleotides: TGTGCCAGCAGCAGCCCGGGACAGGGTGTCCCTGAAGCTTTCTTT. This sequence encodes CASSSPGQGVPEAFF. Based on the CDR3 plus reference TRBV7-9 and TRBJ1-1, the full variable domain is DTGVSQNPRHKITKRGQNVTFRCDPISEHNRLYWYRQTLGQGPEFLTYFQNEAQLEKSRLLSDRFSAERPKGSFSTLEIQRTEQGDSAMYLCASSSPGQGVPEAFFGQGTRLTVV.

This clone was picked up one time. The gene calls are TRBV27 and TRBJ2-1, with 10 nucleotides matching TRBD1. The germline gives CDR1 MNHEY, CDR2 SMNVEV (reference sequence). The CDR3 has 19 amino acids. Trimming took 1 base from V and 6 from J; bases not matched to a gene: 15. The CDR3 here is CASSLFPHPTGGDGNEQFF. Written as DNA, the CDR3 is TGTGCCAGCAGTTTATTCCCCCATCCGACAGGGGGCGATGGCAATGAGCAGTTCTTC.

The chain has TRBV11-2 and TRBJ2-7, with a tentative D call TRBD2 (6 bases). The CDR3 has 14 amino acids. V shed 5 bases and J shed 4 bases, with 15 bases lying between them. Germline CDR1 is SGHAT and CDR2 is FQNNGV. The CDR3, as DNA: TGTGCCAGCAGCCACGGAGGGGTGGGTTACGAGCAGTACTTC. Its protein is CASSHGGVGYEQYF.

This clone came up a few times. The chain recombines TRBV11-2 with TRBJ2-2; D perhaps matches TRBD1 (5 bases). V shed 5 bases and J shed 6 bases, with 13 bases lying between them. The CDR3 spans 14 residues. CDR1 is SGHAT, CDR2 FQNNGV, per germline. The CDR3 sequence: CASSPKLGPGELFF. The CDR3 DNA sequence: TGTGCCAGCAGCCCGAAACTGGGGCCCGGGGAGCTGTTTTTT.

This chain links TRBV5-1 with TRBJ1-1, with D hard to call. This CDR3 has 15 amino acids. V was cut by 0 bases and J by 5 bases, with 14 bases left in between. Germline values: CDR1 SGHRS, CDR2 YFSETQ. The CDR3 nucleotides read TGCGCCAGCAGCTTGGGTGTGGGAGTAGGGACTGAAGCTTTCTTT. Its protein product is CASSLGVGVGTEAFF.

This sequence joins TRBV7-9 and TRBJ1-4; 8 bases agree with TRBD1. This CDR3 contains 14 residues. Per the germline V gene, CDR1 is SEHNR and CDR2 is FQNEAQ (reference sequence). With V trimmed by 5 bases and J by 8 bases, 7 bases remained unmatched. CDR3 sequence: CASSPQGAREKLFF. Here the CDR3 DNA reads TGTGCCAGCAGCCCCCAGGGGGCTAGGGAAAAACTGTTTTTT. Full variable domain (missing parts from reference TRBV7-9 and TRBJ1-4): DTGVSQNPRHKITKRGQNVTFRCDPISEHNRLYWYRQTLGQGPEFLTYFQNEAQLEKSRLLSDRFSAERPKGSFSTLEIQRTEQGDSAMYLCASSPQGAREKLFFGSGTQLSVL.

The rearrangement joins TRBV24-1 to TRBJ1-2, with a tentative D call TRBD1 (6 bases). This CDR3 has 15 amino acids. The germline CDR1 and CDR2 sequences are KGHDR and SFDVKD. The V gene lost 9 bases and the J gene lost 4 bases, with 20 bases spanning the gap. The chain's CDR3 is CATPPGTHIRYGYTF. CDR3 DNA sequence: TGTGCCACCCCCCCGGGGACACACATTCGCTATGGCTACACCTTC.